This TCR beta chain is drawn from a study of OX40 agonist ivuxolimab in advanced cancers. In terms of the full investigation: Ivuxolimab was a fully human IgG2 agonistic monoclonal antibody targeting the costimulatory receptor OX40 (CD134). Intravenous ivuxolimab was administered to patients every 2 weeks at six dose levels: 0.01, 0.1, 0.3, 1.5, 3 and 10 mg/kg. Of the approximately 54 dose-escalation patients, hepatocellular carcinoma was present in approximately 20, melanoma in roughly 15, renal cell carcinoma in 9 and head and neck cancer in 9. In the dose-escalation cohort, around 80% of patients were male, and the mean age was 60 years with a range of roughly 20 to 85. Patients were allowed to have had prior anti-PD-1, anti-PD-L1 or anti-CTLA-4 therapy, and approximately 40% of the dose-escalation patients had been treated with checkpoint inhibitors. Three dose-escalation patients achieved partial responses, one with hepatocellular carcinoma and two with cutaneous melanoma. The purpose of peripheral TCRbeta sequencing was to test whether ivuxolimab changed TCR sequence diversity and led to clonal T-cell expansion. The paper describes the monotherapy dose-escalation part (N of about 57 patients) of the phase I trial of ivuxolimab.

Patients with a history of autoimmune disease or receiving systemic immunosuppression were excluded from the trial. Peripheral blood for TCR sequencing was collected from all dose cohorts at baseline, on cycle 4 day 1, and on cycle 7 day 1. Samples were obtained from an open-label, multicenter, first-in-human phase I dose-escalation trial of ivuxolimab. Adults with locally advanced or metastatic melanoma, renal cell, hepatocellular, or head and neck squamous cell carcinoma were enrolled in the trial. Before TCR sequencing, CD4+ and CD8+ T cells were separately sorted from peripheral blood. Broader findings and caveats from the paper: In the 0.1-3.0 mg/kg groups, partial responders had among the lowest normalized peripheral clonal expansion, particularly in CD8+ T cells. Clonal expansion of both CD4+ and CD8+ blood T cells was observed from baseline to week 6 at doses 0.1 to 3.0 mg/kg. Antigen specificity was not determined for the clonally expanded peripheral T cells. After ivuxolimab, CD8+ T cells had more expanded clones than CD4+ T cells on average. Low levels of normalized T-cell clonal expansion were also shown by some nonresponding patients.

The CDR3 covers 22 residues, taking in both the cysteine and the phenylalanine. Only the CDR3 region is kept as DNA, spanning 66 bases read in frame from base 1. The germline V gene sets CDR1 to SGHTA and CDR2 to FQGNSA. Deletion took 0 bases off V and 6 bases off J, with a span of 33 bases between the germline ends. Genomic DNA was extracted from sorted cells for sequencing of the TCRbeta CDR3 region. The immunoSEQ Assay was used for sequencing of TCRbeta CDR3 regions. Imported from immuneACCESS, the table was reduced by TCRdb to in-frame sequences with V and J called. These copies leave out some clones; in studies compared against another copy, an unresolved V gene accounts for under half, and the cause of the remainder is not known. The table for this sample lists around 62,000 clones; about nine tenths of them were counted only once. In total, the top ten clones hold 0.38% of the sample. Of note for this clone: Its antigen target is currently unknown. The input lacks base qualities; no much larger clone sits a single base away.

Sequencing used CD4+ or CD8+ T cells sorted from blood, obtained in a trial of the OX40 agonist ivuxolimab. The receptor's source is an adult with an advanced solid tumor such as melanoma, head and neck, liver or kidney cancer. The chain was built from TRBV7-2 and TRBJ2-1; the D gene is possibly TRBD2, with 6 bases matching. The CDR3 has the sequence CASSLAKAPGLTTKHPPNEQFF. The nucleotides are TGTGCCAGCAGCTTAGCCAAAGCCCCGGGACTTACGACTAAGCATCCACCCAATGAGCAGTTCTTC.